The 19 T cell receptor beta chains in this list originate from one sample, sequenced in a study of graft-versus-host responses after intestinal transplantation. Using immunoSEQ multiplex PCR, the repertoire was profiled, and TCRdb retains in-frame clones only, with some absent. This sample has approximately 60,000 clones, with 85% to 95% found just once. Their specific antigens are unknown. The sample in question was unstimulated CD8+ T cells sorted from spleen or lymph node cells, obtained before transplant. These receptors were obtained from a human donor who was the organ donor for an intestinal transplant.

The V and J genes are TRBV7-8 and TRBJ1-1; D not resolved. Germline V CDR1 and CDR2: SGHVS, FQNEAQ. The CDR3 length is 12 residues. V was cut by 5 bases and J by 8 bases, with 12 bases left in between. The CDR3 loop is CASSLSEGEAFF. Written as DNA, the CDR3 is TGTGCCAGCAGCCTCTCCGAGGGAGAAGCTTTCTTT.

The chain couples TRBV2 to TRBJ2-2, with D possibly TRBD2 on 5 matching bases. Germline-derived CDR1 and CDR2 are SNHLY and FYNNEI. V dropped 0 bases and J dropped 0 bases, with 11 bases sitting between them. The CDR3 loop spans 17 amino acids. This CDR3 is CASSEARGAANTGELFF. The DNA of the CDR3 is TGTGCCAGCAGTGAAGCGCGAGGAGCGGCGAACACCGGGGAGCTGTTTTTT.

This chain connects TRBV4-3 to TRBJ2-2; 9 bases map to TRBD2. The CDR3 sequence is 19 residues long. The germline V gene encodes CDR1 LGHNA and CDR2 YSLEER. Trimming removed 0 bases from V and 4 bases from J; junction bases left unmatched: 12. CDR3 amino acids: CASSQDQYSGRLGTGELFF. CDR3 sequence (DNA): TGCGCCAGCAGCCAAGATCAGTACAGCGGGAGGTTAGGCACCGGGGAGCTGTTTTTT.

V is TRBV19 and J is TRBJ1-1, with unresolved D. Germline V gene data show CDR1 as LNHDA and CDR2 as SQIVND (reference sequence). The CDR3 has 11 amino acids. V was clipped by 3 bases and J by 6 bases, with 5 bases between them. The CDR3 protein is CASSMGPEAFF. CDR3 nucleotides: TGTGCCAGTAGTATGGGCCCTGAAGCTTTCTTT.

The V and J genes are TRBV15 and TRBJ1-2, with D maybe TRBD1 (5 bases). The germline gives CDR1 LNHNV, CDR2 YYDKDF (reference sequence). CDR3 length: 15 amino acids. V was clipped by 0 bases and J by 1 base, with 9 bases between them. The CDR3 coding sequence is TGTGCCACCAGCAGAGAGCTGGGGCGTAACTATGGCTACACCTTC. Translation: CATSRELGRNYGYTF.

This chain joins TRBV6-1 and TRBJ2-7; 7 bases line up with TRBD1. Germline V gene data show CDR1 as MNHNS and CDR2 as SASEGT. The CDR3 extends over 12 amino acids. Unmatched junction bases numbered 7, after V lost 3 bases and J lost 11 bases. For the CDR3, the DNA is TGTGCCAGCAGTGAGGGGAGACAGGGCGAGTACTTC. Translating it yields CASSEGRQGEYF.

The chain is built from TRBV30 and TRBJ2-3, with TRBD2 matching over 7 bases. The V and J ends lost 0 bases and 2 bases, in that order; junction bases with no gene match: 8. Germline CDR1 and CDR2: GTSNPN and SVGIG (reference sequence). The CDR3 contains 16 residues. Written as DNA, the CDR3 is TGTGCCTGGAGTGTAAAAGTTCTAGCGGCCACAGATACGCAGTATTTT. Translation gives CAWSVKVLAATDTQYF.

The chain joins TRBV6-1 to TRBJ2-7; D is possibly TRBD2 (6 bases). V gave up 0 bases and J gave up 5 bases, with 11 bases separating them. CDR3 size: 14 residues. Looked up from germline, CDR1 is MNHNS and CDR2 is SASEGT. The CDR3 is CASSEAAGPHEQYF. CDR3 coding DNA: TGTGCCAGCAGTGAAGCGGCGGGGCCACACGAGCAGTACTTC.

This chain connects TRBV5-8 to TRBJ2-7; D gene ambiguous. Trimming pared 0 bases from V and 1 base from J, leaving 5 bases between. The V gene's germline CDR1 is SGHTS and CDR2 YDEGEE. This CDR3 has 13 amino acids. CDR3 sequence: CASSLVSSYEQYF. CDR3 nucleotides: TGTGCCAGCAGCTTGGTTTCGTCCTACGAGCAGTACTTC. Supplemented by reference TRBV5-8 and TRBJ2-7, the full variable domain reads EAGVTQSPTHLIKTRGQQATLRCSPISGHTSVYWYQQALGLGLQFLLWYDEGEERNRGNFPPRFSGRQFPNYSSELNVNALELEDSALYLCASSLVSSYEQYFGPGTRLTVT.

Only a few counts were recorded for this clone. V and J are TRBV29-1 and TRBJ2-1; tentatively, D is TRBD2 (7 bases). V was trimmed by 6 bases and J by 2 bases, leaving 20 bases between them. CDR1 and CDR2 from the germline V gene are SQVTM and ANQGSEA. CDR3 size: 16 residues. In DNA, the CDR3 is TGCAGCGTCCAAGAGGGGGGGGTAGGTCCCTACAATGAGCAGTTCTTC. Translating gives CSVQEGGVGPYNEQFF.

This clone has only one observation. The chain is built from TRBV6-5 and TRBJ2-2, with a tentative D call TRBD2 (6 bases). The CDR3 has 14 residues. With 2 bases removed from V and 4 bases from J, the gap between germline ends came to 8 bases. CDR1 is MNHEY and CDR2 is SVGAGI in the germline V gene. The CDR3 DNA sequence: TGTGCCAGCAGTTACGGCGGGGCCACCGGGGAGCTGTTTTTT. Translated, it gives CASSYGGATGELFF.

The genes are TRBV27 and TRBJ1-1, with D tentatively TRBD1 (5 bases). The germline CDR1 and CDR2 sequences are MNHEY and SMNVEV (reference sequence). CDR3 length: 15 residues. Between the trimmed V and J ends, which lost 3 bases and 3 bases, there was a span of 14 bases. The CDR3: CASSLAIGADTEAFF. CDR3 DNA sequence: TGTGCCAGCAGTTTGGCGATAGGGGCGGACACTGAAGCTTTCTTT.

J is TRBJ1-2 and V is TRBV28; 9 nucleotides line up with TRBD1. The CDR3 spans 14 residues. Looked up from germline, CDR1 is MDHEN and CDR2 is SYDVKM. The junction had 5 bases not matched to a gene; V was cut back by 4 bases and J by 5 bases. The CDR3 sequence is CASSSTGGVYGYTF. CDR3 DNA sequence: TGTGCCAGCAGTTCCACAGGGGGCGTATATGGCTACACCTTC.

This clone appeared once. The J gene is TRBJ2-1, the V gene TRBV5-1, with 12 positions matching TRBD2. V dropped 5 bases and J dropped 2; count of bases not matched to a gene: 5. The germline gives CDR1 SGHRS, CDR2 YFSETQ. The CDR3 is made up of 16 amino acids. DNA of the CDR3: TGCGCCAGCAGGGCTAGCGGGAGGGTTGCCTACAATGAGCAGTTCTTC. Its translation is CASRASGRVAYNEQFF.

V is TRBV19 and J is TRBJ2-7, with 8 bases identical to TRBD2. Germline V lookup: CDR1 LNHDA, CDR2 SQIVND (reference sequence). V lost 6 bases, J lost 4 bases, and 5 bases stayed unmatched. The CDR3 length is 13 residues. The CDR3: CASSPGGVYEQYF. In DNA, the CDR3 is TGTGCCAGTAGCCCCGGGGGGGTATACGAGCAGTACTTC. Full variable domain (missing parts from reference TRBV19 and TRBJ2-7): DGGITQSPKYLFRKEGQNVTLSCEQNLNHDAMYWYRQDPGQGLRLIYYSQIVNDFQKGDIAEGYSVSREKKESFPLTVTSAQKNPTAFYLCASSPGGVYEQYFGPGTRLTVT.

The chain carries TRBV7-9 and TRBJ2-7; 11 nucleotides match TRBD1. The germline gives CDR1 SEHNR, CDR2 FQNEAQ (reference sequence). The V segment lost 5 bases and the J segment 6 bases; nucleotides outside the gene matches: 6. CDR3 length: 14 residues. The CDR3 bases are TGTGCCAGCAGCGGGCCGGACAGGGGGCGCGAGCAGTACTTC. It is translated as CASSGPDRGREQYF.

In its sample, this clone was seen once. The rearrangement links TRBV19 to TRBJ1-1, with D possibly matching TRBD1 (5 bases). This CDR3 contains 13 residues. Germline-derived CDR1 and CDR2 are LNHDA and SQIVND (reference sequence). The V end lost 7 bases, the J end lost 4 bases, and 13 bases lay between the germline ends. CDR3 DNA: TGTGCCAGTAAATGGGGCGCGGTCACTGAAGCTTTCTTT. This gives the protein CASKWGAVTEAFF. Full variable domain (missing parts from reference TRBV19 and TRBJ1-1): DGGITQSPKYLFRKEGQNVTLSCEQNLNHDAMYWYRQDPGQGLRLIYYSQIVNDFQKGDIAEGYSVSREKKESFPLTVTSAQKNPTAFYLCASKWGAVTEAFFGQGTRLTVV.

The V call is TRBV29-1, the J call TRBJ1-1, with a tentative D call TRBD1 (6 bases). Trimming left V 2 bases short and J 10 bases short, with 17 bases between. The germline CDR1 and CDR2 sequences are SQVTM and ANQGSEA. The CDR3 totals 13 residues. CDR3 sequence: CSVETGIHEGAFF. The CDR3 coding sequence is TGCAGCGTTGAAACAGGGATCCACGAGGGAGCTTTCTTT.

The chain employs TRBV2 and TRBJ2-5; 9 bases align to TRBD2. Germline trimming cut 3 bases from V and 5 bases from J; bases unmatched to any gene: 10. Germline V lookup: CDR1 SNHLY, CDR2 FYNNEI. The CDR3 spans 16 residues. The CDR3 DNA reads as TGTGCCAGCAGTGATCCCCCCACGGGACTAGCCGAGACCCAGTACTTC. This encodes CASSDPPTGLAETQYF. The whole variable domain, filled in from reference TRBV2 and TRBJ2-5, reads EPEVTQTPSHQVTQMGQEVILRCVPISNHLYFYWYRQILGQKVEFLVSFYNNEISEKSEIFDDQFSVERPDGSNFTLKIRSTKLEDSAMYFCASSDPPTGLAETQYFGPGTRLLVL.